The entry below describes one TCR beta chain. Its antigen is still unknown. Clones were read by immunoSEQ multiplex PCR, and TCRdb kept only the in-frame ones, dropping some. The sample lists around 130,000 clones; about 93% were seen once. The CDR3 sequence is 13 residues long. V was clipped by 1 base and J by 5 bases, with 8 bases between them. CDR1 is SGHVS, CDR2 FQNEAQ, per germline. The data were obtained in a study of T cell responses to AZD1222 COVID-19 vaccine. Whole-study findings and limits: At baseline, seropositivity was found in only a handful of AZD1222 recipients. A mostly white British donor set with more females was recruited, and clonal diversity was possibly underestimated.

This clonotype originated in an adult who received the AZD1222 COVID-19 vaccine. The specimen comprised peripheral blood, sampled 28 days after the second AZD1222 dose. This sequence joins TRBV7-8 and TRBJ1-2; no clear D. DNA for the CDR3: TGTGCCAGCAGCTTAGGGTTAGGGTATGGCTACACCTTC. Translating it yields CASSLGLGYGYTF.